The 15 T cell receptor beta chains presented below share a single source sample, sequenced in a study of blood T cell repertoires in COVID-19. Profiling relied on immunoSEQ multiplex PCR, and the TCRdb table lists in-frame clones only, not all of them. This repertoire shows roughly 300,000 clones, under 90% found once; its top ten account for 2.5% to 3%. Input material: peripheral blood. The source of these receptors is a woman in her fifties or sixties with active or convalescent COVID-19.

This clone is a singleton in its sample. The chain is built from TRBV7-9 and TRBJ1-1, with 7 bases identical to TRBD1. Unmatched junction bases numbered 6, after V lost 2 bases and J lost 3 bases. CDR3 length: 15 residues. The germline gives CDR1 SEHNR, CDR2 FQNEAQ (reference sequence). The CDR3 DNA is TGTGCCAGCAGCTTACGGCAGGGGGTCGACACTGAAGCTTTCTTT. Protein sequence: CASSLRQGVDTEAFF.

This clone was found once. CDR3 coding DNA: TGCAGCGTTGGATTAGTAGCAGATACGCAGTATTTT. Translation: CSVGLVADTQYF. The gene calls are TRBV29-1 and TRBJ2-3, with unresolved D. Germline loops: CDR1 SQVTM, CDR2 ANQGSEA. The CDR3 is made up of 12 amino acids. V was shortened by 4 bases and J by 4 bases, with 9 bases between the two germline ends.

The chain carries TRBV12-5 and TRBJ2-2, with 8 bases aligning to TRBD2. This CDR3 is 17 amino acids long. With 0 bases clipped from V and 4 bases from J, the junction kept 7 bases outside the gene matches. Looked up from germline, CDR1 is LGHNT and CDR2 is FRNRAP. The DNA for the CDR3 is TGTGCTAGTGGTTTGGTATCCCCGGGGGGGCCCACCGGGGAGCTGTTTTTT. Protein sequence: CASGLVSPGGPTGELFF.

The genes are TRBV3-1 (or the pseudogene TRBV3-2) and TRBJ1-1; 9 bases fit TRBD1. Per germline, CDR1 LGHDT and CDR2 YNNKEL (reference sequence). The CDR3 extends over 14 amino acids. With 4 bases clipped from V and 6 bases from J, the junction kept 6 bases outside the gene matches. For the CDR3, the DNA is TGTGCCAGCAGCCCCGGACAGGGGTTTGCTGAAGCTTTCTTT. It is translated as CASSPGQGFAEAFF.

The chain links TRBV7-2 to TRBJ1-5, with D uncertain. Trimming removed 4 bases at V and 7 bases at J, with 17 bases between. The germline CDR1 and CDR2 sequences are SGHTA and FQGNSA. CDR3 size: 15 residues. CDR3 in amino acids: CASSSGVRLEQPQHF. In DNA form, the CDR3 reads TGTGCCAGCAGCTCCGGTGTGAGGCTCGAACAGCCCCAGCATTTT.

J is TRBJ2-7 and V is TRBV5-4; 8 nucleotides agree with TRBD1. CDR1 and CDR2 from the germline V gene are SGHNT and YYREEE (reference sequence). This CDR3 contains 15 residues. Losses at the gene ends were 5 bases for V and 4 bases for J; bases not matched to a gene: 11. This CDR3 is CASRIGTGPYYEQYF. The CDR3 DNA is TGTGCCAGCAGGATCGGGACAGGCCCTTATTACGAGCAGTACTTC. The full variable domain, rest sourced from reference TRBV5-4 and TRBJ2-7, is ETGVTQSPTHLIKTRGQQVTLRCSSQSGHNTVSWYQQALGQGPQFIFQYYREEENGRGNFPPRFSGLQFPNYSSELNVNALELDDSALYLCASRIGTGPYYEQYFGPGTRLTVT.

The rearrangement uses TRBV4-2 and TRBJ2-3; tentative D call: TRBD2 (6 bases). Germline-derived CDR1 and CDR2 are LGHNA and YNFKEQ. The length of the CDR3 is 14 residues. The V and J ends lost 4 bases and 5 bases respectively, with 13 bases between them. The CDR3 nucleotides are TGTGCCAGCAGCCGCGAGGCCGGGAGAGATACGCAGTATTTT. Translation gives CASSREAGRDTQYF.

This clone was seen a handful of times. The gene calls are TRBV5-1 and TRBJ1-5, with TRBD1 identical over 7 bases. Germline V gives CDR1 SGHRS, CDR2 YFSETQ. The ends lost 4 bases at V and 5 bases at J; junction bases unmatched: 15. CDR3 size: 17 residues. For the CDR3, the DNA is TGCGCCAGCAGCGCCAACAGGGGCCGCGTCGTTTATCAGCCCCAGCATTTT. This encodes CASSANRGRVVYQPQHF.

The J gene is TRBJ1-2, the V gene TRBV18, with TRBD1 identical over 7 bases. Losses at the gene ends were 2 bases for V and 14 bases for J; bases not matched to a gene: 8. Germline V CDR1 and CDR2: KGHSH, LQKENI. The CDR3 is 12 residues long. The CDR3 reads CASSPGQDSKTF. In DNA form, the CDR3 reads TGTGCCAGCTCACCAGGACAGGACAGTAAAACCTTC. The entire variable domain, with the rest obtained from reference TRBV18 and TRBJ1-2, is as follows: NAGVMQNPRHLVRRRGQEARLRCSPMKGHSHVYWYRQLPEEGLKFMVYLQKENIIDESGMPKERFSAEFPKEGPSILRIQQVVRGDSAAYFCASSPGQDSKTFGSGTRLTVV.

The CDR3 coding sequence is TGTGCCAGCAGTTTTTTCCTCGGACAAAGCTCTGGGGCCAACGTCCTGACTTTC. As protein: CASSFFLGQSSGANVLTF. The rearrangement links TRBV28 to TRBJ2-6; TRBD1 might be the D (5 bases). The germline V gene encodes CDR1 MDHEN and CDR2 SYDVKM. The CDR3 has 18 residues. V dropped 3 bases and J dropped 0 bases, with 15 bases sitting between them.

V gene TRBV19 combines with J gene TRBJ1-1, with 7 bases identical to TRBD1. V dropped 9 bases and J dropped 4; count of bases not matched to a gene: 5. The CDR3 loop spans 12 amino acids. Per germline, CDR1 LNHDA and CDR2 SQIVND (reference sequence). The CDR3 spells CASGGQLTEAFF. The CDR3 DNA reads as TGTGCCAGCGGGGGACAGCTCACTGAAGCTTTCTTT.

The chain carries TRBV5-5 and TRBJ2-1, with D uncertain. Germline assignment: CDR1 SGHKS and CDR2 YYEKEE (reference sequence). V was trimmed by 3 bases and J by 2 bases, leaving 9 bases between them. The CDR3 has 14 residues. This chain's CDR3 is CASSSVNTYNEQFF. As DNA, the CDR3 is TGTGCCAGCAGCTCCGTAAACACCTACAATGAGCAGTTCTTC.

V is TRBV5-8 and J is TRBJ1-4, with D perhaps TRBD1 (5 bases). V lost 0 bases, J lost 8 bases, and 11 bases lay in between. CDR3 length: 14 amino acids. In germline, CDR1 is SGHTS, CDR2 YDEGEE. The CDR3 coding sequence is TGTGCCAGCAGCTTGGTTCAGGGAGGGGAAAAACTGTTTTTT. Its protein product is CASSLVQGGEKLFF.

The CDR3 reads CASSSGTSGGAGETQYF. The CDR3 region has the DNA TGTGCCAGCAGCTCCGGGACTAGCGGGGGGGCAGGAGAGACCCAGTACTTC. V is TRBV6-2 or TRBV6-3 and J is TRBJ2-5; TRBD2 agrees at 16 bases. With 6 bases clipped from V and 4 bases from J, the junction kept 8 bases outside the gene matches. Germline V gives CDR1 MNHEY, CDR2 SVGEGT. This CDR3 spans 17 amino acids.

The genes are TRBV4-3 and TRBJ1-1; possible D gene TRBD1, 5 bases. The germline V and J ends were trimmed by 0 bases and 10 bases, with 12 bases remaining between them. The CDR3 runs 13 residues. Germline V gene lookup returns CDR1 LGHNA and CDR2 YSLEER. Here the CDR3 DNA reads TGCGCCAGCAGCCAAGATGGGGGGGGATCAGCTTTCTTT. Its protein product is CASSQDGGGSAFF.